One TCR beta chain is described in this entry. Which antigen it targets is not known. Per-base qualities were not stored, and no clone one base away is much larger. TCRbeta CDR3 regions were amplified from genomic DNA by means of the immunoSEQ Assay, a bias-controlled multiplex PCR. Per the authors' processing: Within the assay, amplification of reference gene primers was used to estimate how many nucleated cells each sample contained. To quantify the absolute abundance of each unique TCRbeta CDR3 rearrangement, sequence reads were collapsed and filtered. For each sample, productive Simpson clonality was calculated by taking the square root of Simpson's diversity index across productive rearrangements. Entries here come from immuneACCESS through TCRdb and include only in-frame sequences with V and J called. Some clones fail to appear in such tables; in the studies checked, an unresolved V gene covers under half of the shortfall, and the cause of the remainder is unknown. V and J calls and clone size come straight from that table; D and trimming were deduced from the DNA. For this sample the table gives some 150,000 clones, of which 65% to 90% were detected only once. Around a tenth of the sample is held by the ten biggest clonotypes.

Whole blood was collected in K2EDTA tubes by collaborating institutions according to the institutions' own protocols. For TCRbeta analysis, collaborators shipped samples in one of three forms: frozen whole blood, isolated PBMCs, or DNA extracted from either of those sample types. The record originates from a study of blood T cell repertoires in COVID-19 (dated by TCRdb to between 2020 and 2021). Turning to the overall study: Samples from collaborators originated in the United States, Italy and Spain and spanned both the acute and convalescent phases of COVID-19. Where available, HLA class I and class II types were obtained from metadata supplied by the sample provider rather than from assay-based typing. Samples were obtained from the ongoing ImmuneRACE study (first 160 participants) and from 950 to 1,500 subjects provided by 6 global collaborators. The repertoires were released in a freely available public database intended as a resource for research on the immune response to SARS-CoV-2. Subjects who had been exposed to COVID-19, were actively infected with it, or had recovered from it provided the deeply sampled blood TCRbeta repertoires that made up the dataset. The prospective study material was composed of cDNA or gDNA derived from T cells, B-cell-depleted T cells, or PBMCs. A de-identified subject ID, COVID-19 status, age in years and sex were almost always included in the sample metadata. Study-wide conclusions, independent of this receptor: How much clinical and demographic metadata was included differed by source and by participant, and the metadata was provided uncurated.

Source material: peripheral blood. This receptor was taken from a woman aged 45-65 years with acute or convalescent COVID-19.

The DNA sequence follows: TGTGCCAGCAGTGGGTCGGCAGGGACCCAGTACTTC. The translation is CASSGSAGTQYF. The rearrangement joined TRBV7-2 to TRBJ2-5; a confident D gene designation cannot be given. Taken from cysteine to phenylalanine, the CDR3 has 12 residues. Of all the DNA, just the CDR3 is kept, 36 bases in frame from base 1. V loses 6 bases of germline sequence and J loses 7 bases, and the interval between the two ends is 12 bases. The germline V gene encodes CDR1 SGHTA and CDR2 FQGNSA.